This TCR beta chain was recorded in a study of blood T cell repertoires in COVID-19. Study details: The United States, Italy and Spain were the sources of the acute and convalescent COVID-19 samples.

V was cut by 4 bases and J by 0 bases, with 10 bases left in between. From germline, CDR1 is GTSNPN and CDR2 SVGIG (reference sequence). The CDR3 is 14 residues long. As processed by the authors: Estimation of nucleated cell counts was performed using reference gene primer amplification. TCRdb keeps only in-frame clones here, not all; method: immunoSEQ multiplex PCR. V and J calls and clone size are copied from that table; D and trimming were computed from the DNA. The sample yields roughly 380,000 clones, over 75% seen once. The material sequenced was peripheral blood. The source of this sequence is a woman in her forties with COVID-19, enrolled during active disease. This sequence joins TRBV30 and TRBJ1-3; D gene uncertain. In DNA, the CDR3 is TGTGCCTGGACACCTGGGAGCTCTGGAAACACCATATATTTT. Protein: CAWTPGSSGNTIYF.